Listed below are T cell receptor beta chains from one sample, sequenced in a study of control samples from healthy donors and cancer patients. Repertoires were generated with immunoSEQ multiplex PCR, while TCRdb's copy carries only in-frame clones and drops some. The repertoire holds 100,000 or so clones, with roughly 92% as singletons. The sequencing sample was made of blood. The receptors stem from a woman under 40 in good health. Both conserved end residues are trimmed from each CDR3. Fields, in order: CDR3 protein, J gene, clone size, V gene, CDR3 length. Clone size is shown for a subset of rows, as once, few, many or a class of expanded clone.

SVPAGLAGGLNEQF,TRBJ2-1,-,TRBV29-1,14
ASSSGAGNTIY,TRBJ1-3,-,TRBV5-6,11
ASSPGLGSYEQY,TRBJ2-7,-,TRBV27,12
ASSVGGRMKTEAF,TRBJ1-1,-,TRBV9,13
ASSGTIGTEAF,TRBJ1-1,-,TRBV7-2,11
ASSLQASTNYEQY,TRBJ2-7,-,TRBV6-5,13
ASSFGENIQY,TRBJ2-4,-,TRBV12-3/TRBV12-4,10
ASSYETSTYEQY,TRBJ2-7,-,TRBV5-1,12
ASSRAGVLGNQPQH,TRBJ1-5,-,TRBV19,14
ASSLPGGGGAF,TRBJ1-1,-,TRBV11-3,11
ASSQEETGGTEAF,TRBJ1-1,few,TRBV18,13
ATRDRGLNTEAF,TRBJ1-1,-,TRBV2,12
ASRRTQHNSPLH,TRBJ1-6,-,TRBV6-5,12
ASSLDPGGINSPLH,TRBJ1-6,-,TRBV5-1,14